These T cell receptor beta chains were read from a single sample in a study of cytotoxic CD8 clonotypes in ibrutinib-treated CLL. The data were produced by immunoSEQ multiplex PCR, yet TCRdb's version contains in-frame clones alone and is incomplete. Of about 50,000 clones listed, less than 75% are singletons. The sequencing used PBMCs, collected after 12 months of ibrutinib treatment. Receptors were obtained from a human donor with chronic lymphocytic leukemia. Each CDR3 is given with its conserved first and last residue. The D gene is left open where the match is weak. A clone size is listed for some rows: how often the clone was seen (once, few, many), or a class if it is expanded.

-	TRBV5-6	14	TRBJ1-1	-	CASSWGGPGAEAFF	TGTGCCAGCAGTTGGGGGGGGCCGGGAGCTGAAGCTTTCTTT
TRBD2	TRBV30	15	TRBJ2-3	-	CAWSVEAGVSDTQYF	TGTGCCTGGAGTGTAGAAGCGGGAGTGTCAGATACGCAGTATTTT
-	TRBV11-2	13	TRBJ2-5	-	CASSLGGQETQYF	TGTGCCAGCAGCTTAGGGGGACAAGAGACCCAGTACTTC
TRBD1	TRBV5-6	14	TRBJ1-1	-	CASSFRDRGTEAFF	TGTGCCAGCAGCTTCCGGGACAGGGGCACTGAAGCTTTCTTT
TRBD1	TRBV18	14	TRBJ1-1	-	CASYRGQSSTEAFF	TGTGCCAGCTACCGGGGACAGTCGAGCACTGAAGCTTTCTTT
-	TRBV4-1	13	TRBJ2-5	few	CASSQQGGETQYF	TGCGCCAGCAGCCAACAGGGTGGGGAGACCCAGTACTTC
-	TRBV7-8	13	TRBJ2-7	-	CASSLPGPYEQYF	TGTGCCAGCAGCCTCCCTGGCCCCTACGAGCAGTACTTC
TRBD2	TRBV7-9	14	TRBJ2-3	-	CASSPGLEVDTQYF	TGTGCCAGCAGCCCCGGACTAGAGGTAGATACGCAGTATTTT
-	TRBV4-1	18	TRBJ2-3	once	CASSQESGTYGRTDTQYF	TGCGCCAGCAGCCAAGAGTCCGGGACGTACGGGCGCACAGATACGCAGTATTTT
-	TRBV5-4	13	TRBJ1-2	few	CASSPGGEAGYTF	TGTGCCAGCAGTCCGGGTGGTGAAGCAGGCTACACCTTC
-	TRBV10-2	16	TRBJ1-2	few	CASSDRGRGANYGYTF	TGCGCCAGCAGTGATAGGGGTCGAGGAGCTAACTATGGCTACACCTTC
-	TRBV15	15	TRBJ2-3	-	CATAPDGSLTDTQYF	TGTGCCACCGCTCCGGACGGGTCCCTCACAGATACGCAGTATTTT
-	TRBV20-1	11	TRBJ2-7	-	CSANVGPEQYF	TGCAGTGCTAATGTCGGCCCAGAGCAGTACTTC
-	TRBV28	11	TRBJ1-2	-	CATGEIYGYTF	TGTGCCACCGGGGAAATCTATGGCTACACCTTC
TRBD2	TRBV28	16	TRBJ2-1	-	CASSLSIAGEGGRQFF	TGTGCCAGCAGTTTATCTATAGCGGGAGAGGGAGGTAGGCAGTTCTTC
-	TRBV6-6	16	TRBJ2-2	-	CASSYQGVSNTGELFF	TGTGCCAGCAGTTACCAAGGGGTTTCGAACACCGGGGAGCTGTTTTTT
-	TRBV19	12	TRBJ1-2	few	CASSKANYGYTF	TGTGCCAGTAGTAAAGCTAACTATGGCTACACCTTC
TRBD1	TRBV5-6	15	TRBJ1-2	-	CASSPGTGTNYGYTF	TGTGCCAGCAGCCCCGGGACAGGAACTAACTATGGCTACACCTTC
TRBD1	TRBV2	15	TRBJ2-7	-	CASTPDRELSYEQYF	TGTGCCAGCACCCCGGACAGGGAATTGTCCTACGAGCAGTACTTC
TRBD2	TRBV6-5	16	TRBJ2-1	-	CASSYSREGLSDEQFF	TGTGCCAGCAGTTACTCTCGGGAGGGCCTTAGTGATGAGCAGTTCTTC
TRBD1	TRBV28	14	TRBJ2-4	-	CASSSRDRENIQYF	TGTGCCAGCAGCTCCCGGGACAGGGAAAACATTCAGTACTTC
-	TRBV4-3	15	TRBJ2-3	-	CASSQGRLTSDTQYF	TGCGCCAGCAGCCAGGGCAGACTAACTTCAGATACGCAGTATTTT
TRBD2	TRBV27	15	TRBJ2-7	-	CASSLYGGSMYEQYF	TGTGCCAGCAGTTTATACGGCGGGAGTATGTACGAGCAGTACTTC
-	TRBV5-6	16	TRBJ1-4	once	CASSLDGTGTNEKLFF	TGTGCCAGCAGCTTGGACGGGACCGGAACTAATGAAAAACTGTTTTTT
TRBD2	TRBV9	22	TRBJ2-3	once	CASSGRFCFWREVGKGTDTQYF	TGTGCCAGCAGCGGTAGATTTTGTTTTTGGCGGGAGGTGGGGAAGGGCACAGATACGCAGTATTTT
-	TRBV2	13	TRBJ2-5	-	CASTPQYQETQYF	TGTGCCAGCACGCCGCAGTACCAAGAGACCCAGTACTTC